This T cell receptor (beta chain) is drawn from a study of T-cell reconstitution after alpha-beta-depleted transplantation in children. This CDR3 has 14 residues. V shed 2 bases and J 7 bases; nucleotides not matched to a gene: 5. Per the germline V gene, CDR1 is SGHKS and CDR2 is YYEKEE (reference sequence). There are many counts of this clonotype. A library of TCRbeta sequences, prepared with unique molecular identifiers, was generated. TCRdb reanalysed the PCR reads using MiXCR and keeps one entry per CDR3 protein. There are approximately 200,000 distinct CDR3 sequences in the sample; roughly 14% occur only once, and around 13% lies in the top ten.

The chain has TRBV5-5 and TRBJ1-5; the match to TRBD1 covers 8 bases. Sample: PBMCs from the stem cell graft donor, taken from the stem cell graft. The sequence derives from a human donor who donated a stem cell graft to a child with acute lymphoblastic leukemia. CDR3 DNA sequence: TGTGCCAGCAGCTTCGGACAGGGCTCGCAGCCCCAGCATTTT. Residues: CASSFGQGSQPQHF. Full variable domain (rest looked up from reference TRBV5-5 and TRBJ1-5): DAGVTQSPTHLIKTRGQQVTLRCSPISGHKSVSWYQQVLGQGPQFIFQYYEKEERGRGNFPDRFSARQFPNYSSELNVNALLLGDSALYLCASSFGQGSQPQHFGDGTRLSIL.